What follows are 10 T cell receptor beta chains derived from one specimen sequenced in a study of blood T cell repertoires in COVID-19. TCRdb keeps only in-frame clones here, not all; method: immunoSEQ multiplex PCR. The sample records roughly 97,000 clones, about 80% being singletons. Sample: peripheral blood. The receptors were sampled from a man aged 70 or older with acute or convalescent COVID-19.

V gene TRBV6-5 combines with J gene TRBJ1-2; TRBD1 might be the D (5 bases). Deletions cut 9 bases from V and 5 bases from J, with 16 bases between. The CDR3 has 13 amino acids. Germline CDR1 MNHEY, CDR2 SVGAGI. The CDR3 DNA reads as TGTGCCAGTCTGTTCAGGGATGTATATGGCTACACCTTC. The encoded protein is CASLFRDVYGYTF.

The chain couples TRBV28 to TRBJ2-5; TRBD2 is a possible D gene (6 bases). Trimming removed 6 bases from V and 0 bases from J, with 8 bases in between. CDR3 length: 13 amino acids. Per germline, CDR1 MDHEN and CDR2 SYDVKM. The chain's CDR3 is CASRLANQETQYF. The CDR3 DNA sequence: TGTGCCAGCAGACTAGCAAACCAAGAGACCCAGTACTTC.

This chain links TRBV25-1 with TRBJ1-1; D not certain. The CDR3 runs to 18 residues. Per the germline V gene, CDR1 is MGHDK and CDR2 is SYGVNS. V lost 1 base and J lost 9, with 27 bases in between. CDR3 sequence reads: CASSESRYFAGSLLKAFF. DNA for the CDR3: TGTGCCAGCAGTGAATCTCGTTACTTCGCGGGATCTCTATTAAAAGCTTTCTTT.

V and J are TRBV24-1 and TRBJ2-2, with a possible D match to TRBD1 (6 bases). The CDR3 runs to 16 residues. Per the germline V gene, CDR1 is KGHDR and CDR2 is SFDVKD. The V and J ends lost 2 bases and 4 bases respectively, with 13 bases between them. The CDR3 loop reads CATSDSNRVGTGELFF. The CDR3 bases are TGTGCCACCAGTGATTCGAACAGGGTCGGCACCGGGGAGCTGTTTTTT.

The chain joins TRBV10-2 to TRBJ1-1; no definite D call. There are 15 residues in the CDR3. Per the germline V gene, CDR1 is WSHSY and CDR2 is SAAADI. V lost 0 bases to trimming and J lost 0 bases, with 8 bases between them. CDR3 nucleotide sequence: TGCGCCAGCAGTGAGTCCCCAGGCATGAACACTGAAGCTTTCTTT. Protein product: CASSESPGMNTEAFF.

This rearrangement joins TRBV5-1 to TRBJ1-1; 7 nucleotides align to TRBD1. The CDR3 sequence is 14 residues long. Losses at the gene ends were 4 bases for V and 4 bases for J; bases not matched to a gene: 7. Looked up from germline, CDR1 is SGHRS and CDR2 is YFSETQ. The CDR3 coding sequence is TGCGCCAGCAGCGTGTATTCAGGGGGCACTGAAGCTTTCTTT. This encodes CASSVYSGGTEAFF.

The chain employs TRBV29-1 and TRBJ1-2; TRBD1 aligns across 7 bases. The CDR3 extends over 12 amino acids. The V gene end was trimmed by 4 bases and the J gene end by 8 bases; junction bases not matched to a gene: 7. Germline V gives CDR1 SQVTM, CDR2 ANQGSEA. The CDR3 is CSVGRQGIGYTF. The CDR3 DNA is TGCAGCGTTGGGCGACAGGGAATAGGCTACACCTTC.

The CDR3 loop reads CPTSRQDQETQYF. CDR3 sequence (DNA): TGCCCCACCAGCCGACAGGACCAAGAGACCCAGTACTTC. This chain connects TRBV4-1 to TRBJ2-5; D is possibly TRBD1 (6 bases). The germline V gene has CDR1 MGHRA and CDR2 YSYEKL. This CDR3 is built from 13 residues.

The chain is built from TRBV9 and TRBJ2-1; 8 bases are shared with TRBD1. CDR3 length equals 17 residues. J was trimmed by 2 bases and V by 0 bases; bases with no gene match: 7. Germline CDR1 and CDR2: SGDLS and YYNGEE. Written as DNA, the CDR3 is TGTGCCAGCAGCGTAGCGGGCAGGGGGCAAGCCTACAATGAGCAGTTCTTC. Protein product: CASSVAGRGQAYNEQFF.

This clone has a handful of counts. The rearrangement joins TRBV5-1 to TRBJ1-1, with 7 bases aligning to TRBD1. The V segment lost 3 bases and the J segment 1 base; nucleotides outside the gene matches: 3. Per germline, CDR1 SGHRS and CDR2 YFSETQ. The CDR3 totals 14 residues. This CDR3 is CASSSQGWNTEAFF. In DNA form, the CDR3 reads TGCGCCAGCAGCTCACAGGGGTGGAACACTGAAGCTTTCTTT.